The clone carrying this T cell receptor beta chain was found a few times. Making TCR cDNA involved 5'RACE template switching, which added UMIs and a universal primer site. TCRdb processed the 5' RACE reads anew with MiXCR; each CDR3 protein has one entry. This sample has some 600,000 distinct CDR3 sequences, with roughly an eighth found just once. The sample is drawn from a study of T cells after yellow fever vaccination. Trimming took 0 bases from V and 1 from J; bases not matched to a gene: 5. CDR3 size: 16 residues. The germline V gene encodes CDR1 SGDLS and CDR2 YYNGEE. Here the sequenced sample was PBMCs, taken on the day of the yellow fever booster vaccination. The receptor's source is a man younger than 40 who received the YFV17D yellow fever vaccine. The V and J genes are TRBV9 and TRBJ2-3, with 7 bases matching TRBD2. The CDR3 nucleotides read TGTGCCAGCAGCGTAGACACGGGAGGACGCACAGATACGCAGTATTTT. It is translated as CASSVDTGGRTDTQYF.